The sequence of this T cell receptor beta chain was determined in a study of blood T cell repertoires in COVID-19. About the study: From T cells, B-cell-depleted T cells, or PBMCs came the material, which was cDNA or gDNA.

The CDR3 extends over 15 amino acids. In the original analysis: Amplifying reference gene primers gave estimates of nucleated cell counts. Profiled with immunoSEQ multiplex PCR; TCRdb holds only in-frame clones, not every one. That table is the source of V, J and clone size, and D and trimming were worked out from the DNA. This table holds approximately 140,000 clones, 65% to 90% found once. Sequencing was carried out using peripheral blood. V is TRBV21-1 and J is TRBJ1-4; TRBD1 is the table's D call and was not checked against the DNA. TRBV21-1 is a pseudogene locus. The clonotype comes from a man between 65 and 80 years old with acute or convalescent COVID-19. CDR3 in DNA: TGTGCCAGCAGCAAAGAGGGACAGGGGGATGAAAAACTGTTTTTT. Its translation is CASSKEGQGDEKLFF.